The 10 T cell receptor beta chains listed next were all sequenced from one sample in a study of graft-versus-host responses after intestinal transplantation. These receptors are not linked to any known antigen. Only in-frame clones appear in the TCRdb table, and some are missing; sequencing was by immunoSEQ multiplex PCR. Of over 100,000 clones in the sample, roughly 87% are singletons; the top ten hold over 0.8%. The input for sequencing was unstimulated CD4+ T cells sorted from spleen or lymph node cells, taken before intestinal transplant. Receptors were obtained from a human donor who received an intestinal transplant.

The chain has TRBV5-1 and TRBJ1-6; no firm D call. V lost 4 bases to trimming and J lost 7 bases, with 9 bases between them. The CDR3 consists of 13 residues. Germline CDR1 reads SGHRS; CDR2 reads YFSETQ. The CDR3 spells CASSAGFNSPLHF. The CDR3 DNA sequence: TGCGCCAGCAGCGCGGGGTTCAATTCACCCCTCCACTTT.

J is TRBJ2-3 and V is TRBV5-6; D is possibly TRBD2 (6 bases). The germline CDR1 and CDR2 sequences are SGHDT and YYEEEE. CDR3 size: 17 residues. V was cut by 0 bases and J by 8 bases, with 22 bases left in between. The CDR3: CASSLASGRGAWGTQYF. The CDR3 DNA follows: TGTGCCAGCAGCTTGGCGTCCGGGAGAGGGGCCTGGGGTACGCAGTATTTT. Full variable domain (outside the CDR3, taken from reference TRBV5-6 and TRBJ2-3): DAGVTQSPTHLIKTRGQQVTLRCSPKSGHDTVSWYQQALGQGPQFIFQYYEEEERQRGNFPDRFSGHQFPNYSSELNVNALLLGDSALYLCASSLASGRGAWGTQYFGPGTRLTVL.

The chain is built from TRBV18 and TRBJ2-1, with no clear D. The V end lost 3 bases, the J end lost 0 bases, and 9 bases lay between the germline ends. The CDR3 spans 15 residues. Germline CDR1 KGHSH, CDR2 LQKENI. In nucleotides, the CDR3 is TGTGCCAGCTCACCGGACCTAAGCTCCTACAATGAGCAGTTCTTC. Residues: CASSPDLSSYNEQFF.

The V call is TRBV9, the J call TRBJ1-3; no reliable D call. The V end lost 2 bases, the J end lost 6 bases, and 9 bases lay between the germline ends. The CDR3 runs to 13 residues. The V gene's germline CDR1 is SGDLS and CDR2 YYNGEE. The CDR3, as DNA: TGTGCCAGCAGCGTCGGAAGGGAAAACACCATATATTTT. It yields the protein CASSVGRENTIYF.

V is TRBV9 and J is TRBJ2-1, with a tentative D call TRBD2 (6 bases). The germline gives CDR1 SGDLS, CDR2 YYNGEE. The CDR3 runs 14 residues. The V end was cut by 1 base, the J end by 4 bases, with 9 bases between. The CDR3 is CASSVQGGYNEQFF. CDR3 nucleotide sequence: TGTGCCAGCAGCGTACAAGGAGGGTACAATGAGCAGTTCTTC.

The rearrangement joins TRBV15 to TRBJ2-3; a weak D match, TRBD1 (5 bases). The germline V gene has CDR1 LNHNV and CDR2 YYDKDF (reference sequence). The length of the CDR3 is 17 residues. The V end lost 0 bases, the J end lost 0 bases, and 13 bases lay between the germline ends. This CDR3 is CATSRDRQPHSTDTQYF. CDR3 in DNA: TGTGCCACCAGCAGAGATCGACAGCCCCATAGCACAGATACGCAGTATTTT.

CDR3 sequence (DNA): TGTGCCAGCAGCAAAGAGCGGGGGTTGCTCACAGATACGCAGTATTTT. Amino acids: CASSKERGLLTDTQYF. This rearrangement joins TRBV21-1 to TRBJ2-3; the table gives TRBD2 as D, unverified against the DNA. TRBV21-1 constitutes a pseudogene. This CDR3 is 16 amino acids long.

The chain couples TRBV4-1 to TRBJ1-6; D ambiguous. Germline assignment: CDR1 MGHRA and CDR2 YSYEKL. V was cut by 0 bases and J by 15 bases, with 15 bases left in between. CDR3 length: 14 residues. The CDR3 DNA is TGCGCCAGCAGCCAAGATCGGCCGGGGTTAGTCCTCCACTTT. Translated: CASSQDRPGLVLHF.

The CDR3 is CASSLRGPGDVLNTEAFF. CDR3 coding DNA: TGTGCCAGCAGCCTAAGAGGGCCTGGCGACGTATTGAACACTGAAGCTTTCTTT. The chain employs TRBV7-9 and TRBJ1-1; unclear D gene. From germline, CDR1 is SEHNR and CDR2 FQNEAQ (reference sequence). This CDR3 is built from 18 residues. V was clipped by 5 bases and J by 0 bases, with 22 bases between them.

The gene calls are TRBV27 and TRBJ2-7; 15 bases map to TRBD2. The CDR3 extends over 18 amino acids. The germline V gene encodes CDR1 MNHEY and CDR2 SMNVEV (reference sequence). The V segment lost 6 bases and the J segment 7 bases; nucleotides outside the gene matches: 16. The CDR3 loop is CASRLRGLAGGGFGEQYF. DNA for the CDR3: TGTGCCAGCAGATTGAGGGGACTAGCGGGAGGAGGGTTCGGAGAGCAGTACTTC.